These 18 T cell receptor beta chains were sequenced from one sample in a study of T cell responses to AZD1222 COVID-19 vaccine. The data were produced by immunoSEQ multiplex PCR, yet TCRdb's version contains in-frame clones alone and is incomplete. The data contain fewer than 200,000 clones, around 92% of them singletons. The starting material was peripheral blood, obtained on day 0 of AZD1222 vaccination. The source is an adult in good health.

V usage is TRBV2 and J usage is TRBJ1-1; TRBD1 matches at 10 bases. V lost 5 bases, J lost 5 bases, and 8 bases stayed unmatched. The germline CDR1 and CDR2 sequences are SNHLY and FYNNEI. This CDR3 is 15 amino acids long. CDR3 residues: CASSRDRGGGTEAFF. The CDR3 DNA sequence: TGTGCCAGCAGTCGGGACAGGGGAGGGGGAACTGAAGCTTTCTTT.

This clone was seen just once. The chain recombines TRBV6-5 with TRBJ2-1; 8 bases agree with TRBD2. This CDR3 comprises 15 residues. Germline CDR1 and CDR2: MNHEY and SVGAGI. V shed 0 bases and J 12 bases; nucleotides not matched to a gene: 10. In DNA form, the CDR3 reads TGTGCCAGCAGTTACTCGATACTAGCGGAGGGGAGGCAGTTCTTC. It yields the protein CASSYSILAEGRQFF.

V is TRBV4-1 and J is TRBJ1-1; 10 bases line up with TRBD1. CDR1 MGHRA and CDR2 YSYEKL come from the germline V gene. The J segment lost 3 bases and the V segment lost 2 bases, leaving 6 bases of the junction unmatched. This CDR3 region has 16 residues. Written as DNA, the CDR3 is TGCGCCAGCAGCCAACCTCCCGGGACAGGGGACACTGAAGCTTTCTTT. Translating gives CASSQPPGTGDTEAFF.

V gene TRBV5-1 combines with J gene TRBJ1-2; no definite D call. V dropped 1 base and J dropped 0 bases, with 16 bases sitting between them. Per germline, CDR1 SGHRS and CDR2 YFSETQ. The CDR3 contains 17 residues. The CDR3 DNA reads as TGCGCCAGCAGCTTGTCAGTGTTGCCCCTCTCTAACTATGGCTACACCTTC. Encoded protein: CASSLSVLPLSNYGYTF.

V and J are TRBV5-4 and TRBJ1-2; D not resolved. Per germline, CDR1 SGHNT and CDR2 YYREEE (reference sequence). Trimming took off 4 bases at V and 1 base at J, with 14 bases between the two ends. This CDR3 is built from 15 residues. The CDR3: CASSARHSYNYGYTF. CDR3 nucleotide sequence: TGTGCCAGCAGCGCACGACACAGCTATAACTATGGCTACACCTTC.

This chain links TRBV7-2 with TRBJ1-2, with a tentative D call TRBD1 (6 bases). This CDR3 spans 15 amino acids. CDR1 is SGHTA, CDR2 FQGNSA, per germline. Trimming shortened V by 4 bases and J by 5 bases, and 17 bases separated the two germline ends. CDR3 region: CASSSLTGKRYGYTF. The CDR3 bases are TGTGCCAGCAGCTCTCTGACAGGAAAAAGATATGGCTACACCTTC. The full variable domain, in which reference TRBV7-2 and TRBJ1-2 provide the parts outside the CDR3, is GAGVSQSPSNKVTEKGKDVELRCDPISGHTALYWYRQSLGQGLEFLIYFQGNSAPDKSGLPSDRFSAERTGGSVSTLTIQRTQQEDSAVYLCASSSLTGKRYGYTFGSGTRLTVV.

The chain is built from TRBV7-9 and TRBJ1-5, with 8 bases matching TRBD1. V was pared by 1 base and J by 9 bases, with 11 bases of the junction left unmatched. CDR1 SEHNR and CDR2 FQNEAQ come from the germline V gene (reference sequence). This CDR3 is built from 16 residues. CDR3 DNA sequence: TGTGCCAGCAGCTTAGGGAACAGGGGGGAGAATTGGCCCCAGCATTTT. Protein: CASSLGNRGENWPQHF.

The J gene is TRBJ1-2, the V gene TRBV5-5; 10 positions match TRBD1. Trimming removed 0 bases from V and 5 bases from J; junction bases left unmatched: 13. Looked up from germline, CDR1 is SGHKS and CDR2 is YYEKEE (reference sequence). This CDR3 has 18 residues. The CDR3 DNA is TGTGCCAGCAGCTTGGGACCCAACGACAGGGGGCGGATTTATGGCTACACCTTC. It specifies CASSLGPNDRGRIYGYTF.

This sequence joins TRBV7-9 and TRBJ1-5; D gene uncertain. This CDR3 has 15 amino acids. CDR1 and CDR2 (germline): SEHNR, FQNEAQ (reference sequence). Trimming cost V 1 base and J 1 base, with 8 bases left between them. The CDR3 sequence is CASSLDGISNQPQHF. CDR3 in DNA: TGTGCCAGCAGCTTAGACGGTATCAGCAATCAGCCCCAGCATTTT.

The chain recombines TRBV12-5 with TRBJ2-7; 13 bases align to TRBD2. V shed 0 bases, J shed 3 bases, and the junction held 5 bases outside the gene matches. The CDR3 has 17 amino acids. Germline CDR1 reads LGHNT; CDR2 reads FRNRAP. Here the CDR3 DNA reads TGTGCTAGTGGTTTGGTTTTCGGACTAGCGGGGGACTACGAGCAGTACTTC. This sequence encodes CASGLVFGLAGDYEQYF.

The CDR3 here is CSVVGRLIMNTEAFF. The CDR3 DNA reads as TGCAGCGTTGTAGGCAGACTAATCATGAACACTGAAGCTTTCTTT. The gene calls are TRBV29-1 and TRBJ1-1; no firm D call. The CDR3 is 15 amino acids. Looked up from germline, CDR1 is SQVTM and CDR2 is ANQGSEA. V was clipped by 4 bases and J by 0 bases, with 15 bases between them. The entire variable domain, with the rest obtained from reference TRBV29-1 and TRBJ1-1, is as follows: SAVISQKPSRDICQRGTSLTIQCQVDSQVTMMFWYRQQPGQSLTLIATANQGSEATYESGFVIDKFPISRPNLTFSTLTVSNMSPEDSSIYLCSVVGRLIMNTEAFFGQGTRLTVV.

The rearrangement links TRBV19 to TRBJ1-2; the D gene is possibly TRBD1 (5 bases). Germline CDR1 reads LNHDA; CDR2 reads SQIVND (reference sequence). There are 11 residues in the CDR3. V was shortened by 9 bases and J by 3 bases, with 8 bases between the two germline ends. For the CDR3, the DNA is TGTGCCAGAGGGACGGACTATGGCTACACCTTC. This sequence encodes CARGTDYGYTF.

In DNA form, the CDR3 reads TGTGCCAGCAGATACGACGATTCGCCCTATGGCTACACCTTC. This sequence encodes CASRYDDSPYGYTF. The rearrangement joins TRBV13 to TRBJ1-2; D unresolved. This CDR3 has 14 amino acids. Germline CDR1 PRHDT, CDR2 FYEKMQ (reference sequence). The V and J ends lost 6 bases and 4 bases respectively, with 15 bases between them.

The V and J genes are TRBV12-3 or TRBV12-4 and TRBJ2-1; D gene uncertain. The CDR3 is made up of 13 amino acids. The V gene lost 5 bases and the J gene lost 3 bases, with 8 bases spanning the gap. CDR3 sequence reads: CASSGRRYNEQFF. The DNA for the CDR3 is TGTGCCAGCAGTGGCAGGCGCTACAATGAGCAGTTCTTC.

The rearrangement links TRBV6-4 to TRBJ1-1; maybe TRBD1 (5 bases). Between the trimmed V and J ends, which lost 7 bases and 1 base, there was a span of 13 bases. The CDR3 is made up of 14 amino acids. Germline V gene lookup returns CDR1 MRHNA and CDR2 SNTAGT. The CDR3: CASMKDNENTEAFF. CDR3 DNA: TGTGCCAGCATGAAGGACAACGAGAACACTGAAGCTTTCTTT.

This chain joins TRBV6-2 or TRBV6-3 and TRBJ2-5; TRBD2 matches at 11 bases. CDR1 and CDR2 from the germline V gene are MNHEY and SVGEGT. V gave up 4 bases and J gave up 2 bases; unmatched junction bases: 3. The CDR3 spans 15 residues. The CDR3 here is CASSSLAGGQETQYF. The CDR3 nucleotides are TGTGCCAGCAGTTCGCTAGCGGGGGGACAAGAGACCCAGTACTTC.

The rearrangement joins TRBV4-2 to TRBJ1-2, with D uncertain. The germline V gene has CDR1 LGHNA and CDR2 YNFKEQ. CDR3 length: 15 amino acids. The V end was cut by 1 base, the J end by 3 bases, with 12 bases between. In DNA, the CDR3 is TGTGCCAGCAGCCAAGGGGAAGCCAGTCACTATGGCTACACCTTC. It is translated as CASSQGEASHYGYTF.

The chain employs TRBV28 and TRBJ1-2; TRBD1 aligns across 9 bases. CDR1 and CDR2 (germline): MDHEN, SYDVKM. The V and J ends lost 4 bases and 7 bases, in that order; junction bases with no gene match: 7. The CDR3 has 14 residues. The CDR3 region is CASSSGTGIPGYTF. CDR3 in DNA: TGTGCCAGCAGTTCCGGGACAGGGATCCCTGGCTACACCTTC.